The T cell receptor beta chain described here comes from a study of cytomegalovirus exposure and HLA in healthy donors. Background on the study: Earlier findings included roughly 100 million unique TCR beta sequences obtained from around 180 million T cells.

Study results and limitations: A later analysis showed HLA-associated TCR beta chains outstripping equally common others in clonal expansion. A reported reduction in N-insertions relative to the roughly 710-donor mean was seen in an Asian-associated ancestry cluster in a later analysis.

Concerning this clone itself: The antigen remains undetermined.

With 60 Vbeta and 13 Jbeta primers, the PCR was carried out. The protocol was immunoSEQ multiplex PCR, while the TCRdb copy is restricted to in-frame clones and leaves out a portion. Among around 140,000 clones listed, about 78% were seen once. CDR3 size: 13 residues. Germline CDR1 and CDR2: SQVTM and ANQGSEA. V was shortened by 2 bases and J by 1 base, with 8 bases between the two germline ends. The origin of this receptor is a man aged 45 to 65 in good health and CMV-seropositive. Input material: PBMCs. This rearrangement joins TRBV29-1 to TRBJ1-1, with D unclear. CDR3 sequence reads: CSVELNRNTEAFF. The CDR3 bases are TGCAGCGTTGAACTAAACAGGAACACTGAAGCTTTCTTT.